This T cell receptor (beta chain) was retrieved from a study of cytomegalovirus exposure and HLA in healthy donors listed by TCRdb under 2017. Turning to the overall study: An earlier analysis of some 550 of the donors reported approximately 290 Gb of sequence data and 117 million unique TCR beta sequences from around 200 million T cells. About 300 gigabases of sequencing data and 75 million to 85 million unique TCR sequences made up an early release that covered under 750 HLA-typed donors. Of the roughly 410 genotyped donors, 81% were placed in the genetic ancestry cluster associated with self-reported Caucasian donors. The study was designed to test whether signatures of past pathogen exposure could be identified by cataloging public T cell receptors. The T cell repertoires of under 750 subjects were profiled by immunosequencing and related to cytomegalovirus serostatus. A separate validation cohort of 100 to 150 different subjects was used in addition to the approximately 610-subject first cohort. To predict cytomegalovirus infection status, the study combined high-throughput TCR immunosequencing, statistical association of individual TCRs with disease status, and machine learning. A later analysis re-examined previously published TCR beta repertoires from just over 650 donors and added high-resolution HLA genotyping to investigate patterns of TCR occurrence. The later analysis used no new phenotypic data to find candidate immune exposures, relying instead on TCR beta sequences and their occurrence across donors. To decide whether each TCR beta V gene segment behaved as functional or pseudogenic, an earlier analysis of some 600 of the donors relied on high-throughput TCR beta sequencing. Donor age, sex, ethnicity and CMV serostatus were compiled alongside the repertoire data. A later genetic analysis used genome-wide SNP genotypes for about 55% of the 666 donors, treating that subset as a discovery cohort. All discovery cohort repertoires had been generated on a single sequencing platform. HLA typing covered class I and class II loci at four-digit resolution. The number of donors typed differed by locus, with 629-630 for A, B, C, DRB1 and DQB1, around 500 for DQA1, approximately 580 for DPA1, and approximately 470 for DPB1. Because of strong linkage in the cohort, a handful of DR-DQ haplotypes were treated as single units for association and clustering. On average, roughly 240,000 unique TCR beta nucleotide sequences were sequenced per donor among 398 genotyped donors of the cohort, with about 17% of those sequences being non-productive.

On this clone: The antigen it binds to is not known.

In total, approximately 690 healthy bone marrow donors made up the cohort. At the time of sampling, every cohort member was nominally healthy, though immune exposures that went unrecorded were likely present. The donor tested CMV seronegative and was one of the 352 seronegative cohort members. A peripheral blood sample was provided by each donor, and peripheral blood mononuclear cells were used for TCR beta sequencing. Genomic DNA was extracted from the blood cell samples with the Qiagen DNeasy Blood Extraction Kit. In the germline V gene, CDR1 corresponds to SQVTM and CDR2 to ANQGSEA. Taken from cysteine to phenylalanine, the CDR3 has 13 residues. CDR3 DNA only is kept here, 39 bases in frame from base 1. V is trimmed back by 2 bases and J by 7 bases, and the junction contains 2 bases that no gene match accounts for. Beyond this particular receptor, the publication reports: A few of the identified cytomegalovirus-associated TCR beta chains were confirmed in vitro to be specific for cytomegalovirus antigens. Because some donors lacked HLA typing at each locus, the association tests relied only on the typed subset. When HLA alleles, especially DR and DQ, strongly co-occurred, attributing TCR associations to individual alleles was difficult. Correlated functional status among segregating V segments might be attributable to linkage disequilibrium, but an unknown experimental factor could not be ruled out. While some public TCRs were present in many individuals, most TCR sequences turned up only very rarely across donors. Sequencing depth was assumed to be roughly uniform across donors in the presence/absence analyses, though that assumption may not hold. CMV serostatus was the only immune exposure information available for the cohort. It was suggested by the authors that the approach could potentially be generalized to other disease states and immunological phenotypes. A later genetic analysis reported fewer N-insertions in productive TCRs among donors in an Asian-associated ancestry cluster than the roughly 700-donor mean. An earlier analysis of 587 of the donors showed that most TCR beta V segments appeared in productive rearrangements either about 90% or about 30% of the time, which broadly matched IMGT annotations. The 87-base-pair reads could not distinguish some IMGT-functional V segments, including TRBV6-2 and TRBV6-3, so those segments were excluded. A group of highly shared sequence variants was considered likely to be a technical artifact of the sequencing pipeline. Cytomegalovirus status was reported to be diagnosed by the classifier with high specificity and sensitivity in both the original and validation cohorts. A later analysis found that most CMV-associated TCR beta chains appeared HLA-restricted, with HLA associations seemingly driven largely by CMV exposure. In a later analysis, HLA-associated TCR beta chains showed more clonal expansion and lower generation probabilities than non-associated chains that were equally common. This cohort had only TCR beta chains sequenced, and the lack of alpha or paired-chain data limited which features could be detected. Specific HLA alleles were associated with about 17,000 TCR beta sequences at a false discovery rate of 0.05 in a later analysis. The study listed 150 to 200 TCR beta chains as associated with cytomegalovirus. In a later analysis, several top co-occurrence clusters were reported to appear linked to parvovirus B19, influenza, CMV and Epstein-Barr virus. A further reported finding was that TCR beta sequences accurately predicted the HLA-A and HLA-B alleles for most subjects in the first cohort. In a later genetic analysis, a missense DCLRE1C variant was associated with V-gene and J-gene trimming of TCR beta chains, and the association was replicated in an independent cohort. According to a later analysis, TCR association rates differed among HLA loci, with DRB1 alleles showing the most associated TCRs and HLA-C alleles showing the fewest. Because counts were too low, seventeen rarely observed V segments, including chromosome 9 orphons, were excluded from the earlier analysis of around 640 of the donors.

The library was built by means of the immunoSEQ multiplex PCR assay. For the multiplex PCR, a mixture combining 60 forward primers for TCR Vbeta segments and 13 reverse primers for TCR Jbeta segments was used. The CDR3 region of rearranged TCR beta genes was amplified from genomic DNA by a multiplex PCR assay. Amplified TCR beta libraries were sequenced as 87-base-pair reads on the Illumina HiSeq System. The authors' pipeline ran thus. Across the 700 or so repertoires, a later analysis counted some 81 million unique TCR beta chains, 9.5 million to 13 million of which were shared by at least two donors. A nearest-neighbor algorithm error-corrected the raw reads and collapsed the reads into unique sequences, merging closely related sequences to remove PCR and sequencing errors. Alignment of CDR3 sequences to IMGT reference sequences was used to assign V, D and J gene segments. For a sequence to be retained, a match of at least six nucleotides was required to both a V gene segment and a J gene segment. A rearrangement was called productive if the CDR3 had no stop codons and remained in frame with V and J, and every other rearrangement was called non-productive. Following IMGT convention, CDR3 was defined as the stretch from the second conserved V-encoded cysteine to the conserved J-encoded phenylalanine. Sequences without an unambiguous match to a single V gene segment were excluded from the earlier analysis of about 640 of the donors. In an earlier analysis of some 590 of the donors, V segments were called functional above 56.7% productive rearrangements and were called segregating when the between-donor standard deviation exceeded 5%. To diagnose cytomegalovirus status from the catalog of TCR beta chain sequences, a statistical classification framework was built. A later analysis assigned V and J genes by comparing TCR nucleotide sequences with IMGT/GENE-DB human TR gene sequences. In a later analysis, CDR3 sequences and most-parsimonious VDJ recombination scenarios were assigned using the TCRdist pipeline. In a later analysis, every TCR beta chain was defined by the combination of its CDR3 amino acid sequence and its V-gene family, and reads without a unique V-gene family were dropped. A later analysis removed 600 or so highly shared, low-generation-probability nucleotide sequences to deal with suspected cross-contamination and a sequencing artifact. A later analysis calculated a clonal expansion index for each public chain from normalized within-repertoire ranks of inferred template counts. In a later analysis, generation probabilities were computed with a VDJ recombination model fitted to out-of-frame rearrangements, and the resulting probabilities were checked against IGoR. Hypergeometric tests were used in a later analysis to score TCR-TCR, TCR-HLA and TCR-CMV co-occurrence, with a repertoire-size bias correction applied to the TCR pairs. To estimate false discovery rates, a later analysis permuted the HLA or CMV assignments 20 times. A later analysis grouped co-occurring TCRs with DBSCAN, adding TCRdist sequence similarity when clustering within HLA-allele-positive subsets. Repertoires with fewer than 30,000 or more than 120,000 public chains, plus five repertoires with anomalous nucleotide sharing, were excluded from co-occurrence clustering. This is the immuneACCESS table as TCRdb keeps it, with only in-frame sequences that have V and J called. A part of the clones is gone; compared with another copy, unresolved V genes explain less than half, and the rest is unexplained. That table is the source of V, J and clone size, and D and trimming were worked out from the DNA. The sample has more than 90,000 clones on record. The ten largest clonotypes hold around 3.4% of the sample.

The V and J segments used are TRBV29-1 and TRBJ2-2; 9 bases in the junction line up with TRBD1. The receptor was derived from a man aged 30-40 years in good health and CMV-seronegative. Sequencing was carried out using PBMCs. CDR3 protein: CSVERDRDGELFF. Here is the DNA: TGCAGCGTTGAACGGGACAGGGACGGGGAGCTGTTTTTT.